This T cell receptor (beta chain) emerged from a study of blood T cell repertoires in COVID-19. Study-level background: Specimens from acute and convalescent COVID-19 originated in the United States, Italy and Spain.

Per the authors' pipeline: Counts of nucleated cells, estimated from reference gene primer amplification, were obtained. Using immunoSEQ multiplex PCR, the repertoire was profiled, and TCRdb retains in-frame clones only, with some absent. That table supplies the V and J calls and clone size; D and trimming were determined from the DNA. The sample holds approximately 150,000 clones; over 80% are singletons and the top ten take about 8%. The V and J ends lost 4 bases and 0 bases respectively, with 12 bases between them. The CDR3 runs to 15 residues. Germline V gives CDR1 MNHEY, CDR2 SVGAGI. The chain recombines TRBV6-5 with TRBJ1-1; the D is unclear. Input material: peripheral blood. This receptor was identified in a woman aged 70 to 79 with acute or convalescent COVID-19. The CDR3 region has the DNA TGTGCCAGCAGTTCTTCCGGACTCTTGAACACTGAAGCTTTCTTT. Protein: CASSSSGLLNTEAFF.